A single sample gave rise to the 27 T cell receptor beta chains below, sequenced in a study of blood T cell repertoires in COVID-19. Sequencing was performed with immunoSEQ multiplex PCR; in TCRdb, only in-frame clones are kept and a portion is missing. The table shows some 120,000 clones, with roughly 82% occurring only once. The sequenced sample was peripheral blood. Receptors were obtained from a human donor in a cohort sampled during active COVID-19.

Details on this clone: This specimen includes other DNA sequences encoding the same CDR3. This sequence joins TRBV5-1 and TRBJ2-5, with 10 bases matching TRBD2. The CDR3 consists of 16 residues. CDR1 is SGHRS, CDR2 YFSETQ, per germline. The junction had 4 bases not matched to a gene; V was cut back by 0 bases and J by 2 bases. The CDR3 region is CASSLAPAGGQETQYF. The CDR3 DNA follows: TGCGCCAGCAGCTTGGCCCCAGCGGGGGGGCAAGAGACCCAGTACTTC.

V and J are TRBV14 and TRBJ1-1, with a possible D match to TRBD1 (6 bases). CDR1 and CDR2 (germline): SGHDN, FVKESK. V was clipped by 4 bases and J by 1 base, with 10 bases between them. CDR3 length: 14 residues. CDR3 in amino acids: CASSLRTANTEAFF. The CDR3 bases are TGTGCCAGCAGCCTGAGGACAGCGAACACTGAAGCTTTCTTT.

The V gene is TRBV2, the J gene TRBJ2-7, with 10 bases identical to TRBD1. Unmatched junction bases numbered 9, after V lost 6 bases and J lost 4 bases. The CDR3 is made up of 15 amino acids. Germline V gene lookup returns CDR1 SNHLY and CDR2 FYNNEI. CDR3: CASRPDRGQGYEQYF. CDR3 bases: TGTGCCAGCAGGCCAGACAGGGGGCAAGGGTACGAGCAGTACTTC.

V is TRBV19 and J is TRBJ2-1, with 11 positions matching TRBD2. The germline V gene has CDR1 LNHDA and CDR2 SQIVND (reference sequence). The CDR3 spans 15 residues. V lost 1 base, J lost 4 bases, and 0 bases stayed unmatched. The CDR3 spells CASSIASGGYNEQFF. The CDR3 coding sequence is TGTGCCAGTAGTATAGCTAGCGGGGGGTACAATGAGCAGTTCTTC.

The chain uses TRBV6-5 and TRBJ2-7; weak D call: TRBD2 (6 bases). V was shortened by 5 bases and J by 2 bases, with 13 bases between the two germline ends. The CDR3 loop spans 14 amino acids. CDR1 is MNHEY and CDR2 is SVGAGI in the germline V gene. The CDR3 nucleotides read TGTGCCAGCAGTATTTCGGGAGAGACCTACGAGCAGTACTTC. Its translation: CASSISGETYEQYF.

The J gene is TRBJ2-7, the V gene TRBV14; 7 nucleotides line up with TRBD1. J gave up 6 bases and V 4 bases, and 6 bases lay outside the gene matches. Germline assignment: CDR1 SGHDN and CDR2 FVKESK. The CDR3 loop spans 13 amino acids. CDR3 loop: CASSRFPGGEQYF. CDR3 in DNA: TGTGCCAGCAGCCGATTCCCAGGGGGCGAGCAGTACTTC.

This sequence joins TRBV5-6 and TRBJ2-3, with D possibly TRBD2 on 5 matching bases. V lost 4 bases, J lost 3 bases, and 9 bases lay in between. The CDR3 contains 13 residues. Germline V gene sequence: CDR1 SGHDT, CDR2 YYEEEE. The CDR3 here is CASSNLATDTQYF. In nucleotides, the CDR3 is TGTGCCAGCAGCAATCTAGCTACAGATACGCAGTATTTT.

The chain recombines TRBV14 with TRBJ2-2; D is possibly TRBD2 (6 bases). Germline loops: CDR1 SGHDN, CDR2 FVKESK. Trimming cost V 3 bases and J 2 bases, with 16 bases left between them. The CDR3 covers 17 residues. Here the CDR3 DNA reads TGTGCCAGCAGCCAGGCCCGGGACTCACTAAACACCGGGGAGCTGTTTTTT. Residues: CASSQARDSLNTGELFF.

This chain uses TRBV5-1 with TRBJ1-6, with 10 bases aligning to TRBD1. V was clipped by 4 bases and J by 8 bases; unmatched bases: 15. Germline V gives CDR1 SGHRS, CDR2 YFSETQ. This CDR3 spans 18 amino acids. The CDR3, as DNA: TGCGCCAGCAGCCCAGGCGCTGACCCGGGACAGGGGTATTCACCCCTCCACTTT. Its translation is CASSPGADPGQGYSPLHF.

The chain carries TRBV7-6 and TRBJ1-1; no definite D call. In germline, CDR1 is SGHVS, CDR2 FNYEAQ. The CDR3 has 13 residues. V was shortened by 0 bases and J by 1 base, with 3 bases between the two germline ends. CDR3 sequence reads: CASSLAGNTEAFF. In DNA, the CDR3 is TGTGCCAGCAGCTTAGCCGGGAACACTGAAGCTTTCTTT.

The rearrangement uses TRBV3-1 (or the pseudogene TRBV3-2) and TRBJ2-5; 7 nucleotides line up with TRBD2. V trimming: 6 bases; J trimming: 7 bases; junction bases outside the gene matches: 2. Germline V gene sequence: CDR1 LGHDT, CDR2 YNNKEL (reference sequence). The CDR3 consists of 11 residues. In DNA form, the CDR3 reads TGTGCCAGCAGAAGGGAGGGGACCCAGTACTTC. This encodes CASRREGTQYF.

The count of this clone is one. The DNA for the CDR3 is TGCAGCGTTGACAGGGAATGGAATAGTGCTGAAGCTTTCTTT. Its translation is CSVDREWNSAEAFF. The rearrangement joins TRBV29-1 to TRBJ1-1, with TRBD1 as a possible D gene (5 bases). Trimming removed 3 bases from V and 6 bases from J, with 17 bases in between. CDR1 SQVTM and CDR2 ANQGSEA come from the germline V gene. The CDR3 has 14 amino acids.

To note about this clone: The junction departs from germline at one end; a sequencing error may be responsible. This rearrangement joins TRBV2 to TRBJ1-3; maybe TRBD1 (5 bases). There are 16 residues in the CDR3. Germline V gives CDR1 SNHLY, CDR2 FYNNEI. This chain's CDR3 is CASSEALSAGGNAIYF. Here the CDR3 DNA reads TGTGCCAGCAGTGAAGCCCTGTCCGCGGGGGGAAACGCCATATATTTT.

The V call is TRBV7-8, the J call TRBJ2-1; TRBD2 aligns across 8 bases. This CDR3 is 15 amino acids long. V lost 1 base and J lost 3; bases outside the gene matches: 2. Germline CDR1 is SGHVS and CDR2 is FQNEAQ. CDR3 DNA: TGTGCCAGCAGCTTAGGCGGGGGGATCTACAATGAGCAGTTCTTC. It translates to CASSLGGGIYNEQFF.

This clone was counted only a few times. The V gene is TRBV2, the J gene TRBJ2-7; 7 nucleotides align to TRBD1. The CDR3 consists of 15 residues. Germline V gene data show CDR1 as SNHLY and CDR2 as FYNNEI. Trimming at V came to 4 bases and at J to 2 bases, leaving 8 bases not matched to a gene. The CDR3 loop reads CASSARQGRTYEQYF. CDR3 in DNA: TGTGCCAGCAGTGCCCGACAGGGCCGCACCTACGAGCAGTACTTC. The variable domain in full, completed from reference TRBV2 and TRBJ2-7, reads EPEVTQTPSHQVTQMGQEVILRCVPISNHLYFYWYRQILGQKVEFLVSFYNNEISEKSEIFDDQFSVERPDGSNFTLKIRSTKLEDSAMYFCASSARQGRTYEQYFGPGTRLTVT.

For the CDR3, the DNA is TGTGCCAGCAGGGAGACAGGGCGGGAGACCCAGTACTTC. The encoded protein is CASRETGRETQYF. V and J are TRBV7-8 and TRBJ2-5, with 7 bases lining up with TRBD1. V shed 6 bases and J 5 bases; nucleotides not matched to a gene: 6. Per the germline V gene, CDR1 is SGHVS and CDR2 is FQNEAQ. The CDR3 has 13 residues.

The chain carries TRBV5-1 and TRBJ2-3; TRBD2 is a possible D gene (6 bases). V dropped 0 bases and J dropped 2 bases, with 13 bases sitting between them. The CDR3 is 16 residues long. Germline V lookup: CDR1 SGHRS, CDR2 YFSETQ. The CDR3 sequence is CASSLDGGHNTDTQYF. DNA of the CDR3: TGCGCCAGCAGCTTGGACGGGGGTCATAACACAGATACGCAGTATTTT. Supplemented by reference TRBV5-1 and TRBJ2-3, the full variable domain reads KAGVTQTPRYLIKTRGQQVTLSCSPISGHRSVSWYQQTPGQGLQFLFEYFSETQRNKGNFPGRFSGRQFSNSRSEMNVSTLELGDSALYLCASSLDGGHNTDTQYFGPGTRLTVL.

The chain uses TRBV7-7 and TRBJ2-5, with 9 bases lining up with TRBD1. The CDR3 has 14 residues. Trimming cost V 5 bases and J 5 bases; bases outside gene matches: 6. Germline V gene lookup returns CDR1 SSHAT and CDR2 FNYEAQ (reference sequence). CDR3 loop: CASSKQGAKETQYF. The CDR3 DNA follows: TGTGCCAGCAGCAAACAGGGGGCGAAGGAGACCCAGTACTTC.

The gene calls are TRBV19 and TRBJ2-3; TRBD2 might be the D (7 bases). CDR1 is LNHDA and CDR2 is SQIVND in the germline V gene (reference sequence). This CDR3 is built from 14 residues. Trimming took 8 bases from V and 5 from J, leaving 17 bases between them. CDR3 nucleotide sequence: TGTGCCAGTGGGGGTCGGGGGGCCGTAGATACGCAGTATTTT. Protein sequence: CASGGRGAVDTQYF.

DNA for the CDR3: TGTGCCAGCAGTGAACTAGCGGGGGGCACCGGGGAGCTGTTTTTT. It yields the protein CASSELAGGTGELFF. The chain carries TRBV6-1 and TRBJ2-2; 11 bases fit TRBD2. Germline values: CDR1 MNHNS, CDR2 SASEGT. V dropped 2 bases and J dropped 4; count of bases not matched to a gene: 0. The CDR3 consists of 15 residues.

V usage is TRBV7-9 and J usage is TRBJ2-3; 13 nucleotides align to TRBD2. Germline assignment: CDR1 SEHNR and CDR2 FQNEAQ (reference sequence). After removal of 4 bases from V and 3 bases from J, the junction contained 4 bases not matched to a gene. The CDR3 has 16 amino acids. The CDR3 bases are TGTGCCAGCAGCTCCGGGACTAGCGGGGTTACAGATACGCAGTATTTT. Translation gives CASSSGTSGVTDTQYF.

The table lists this clone with a few counts. DNA of the CDR3: TGTGCCAGCAGTGACGCCGGGGGTCAGCCCCAGCATTTT. Protein: CASSDAGGQPQHF. V is TRBV2 and J is TRBJ1-5, with a possible D match to TRBD1 (5 bases). Germline V gene data show CDR1 as SNHLY and CDR2 as FYNNEI. V gave up 3 bases and J gave up 6 bases, with 9 bases separating them. The CDR3 loop spans 13 amino acids.

The J gene is TRBJ2-7, the V gene TRBV19, with 9 bases identical to TRBD2. This CDR3 comprises 15 residues. Germline V gives CDR1 LNHDA, CDR2 SQIVND (reference sequence). V shed 3 bases and J 1 base; nucleotides not matched to a gene: 4. Written as DNA, the CDR3 is TGTGCCAGTAGTATTTCTAGCGGGGTTTCCTACGAGCAGTACTTC. Translation gives CASSISSGVSYEQYF.

V and J are TRBV27 and TRBJ2-2; 11 bases align to TRBD2. The CDR3 is 16 residues long. In germline, CDR1 is MNHEY, CDR2 SMNVEV (reference sequence). J gave up 5 bases and V 2 bases, and 4 bases lay outside the gene matches. The CDR3 loop reads CASSLLAGGRTGELFF. The CDR3 DNA reads TGTGCCAGCAGTTTACTAGCGGGGGGCCGGACCGGGGAGCTGTTTTTT.

V gene TRBV12-5 combines with J gene TRBJ2-7, with D maybe TRBD1 (5 bases). From germline, CDR1 is LGHNT and CDR2 FRNRAP. CDR3 length: 12 amino acids. Trimming took off 6 bases at V and 6 bases at J, with 12 bases between the two ends. This chain's CDR3 is CASGIQGSEQYF. CDR3 coding DNA: TGTGCTAGTGGCATCCAGGGTTCCGAGCAGTACTTC.

This clone was seen a single time. V and J are TRBV5-1 and TRBJ2-1, with 11 bases fitting TRBD2. Germline CDR1 and CDR2: SGHRS and YFSETQ. The CDR3 has 16 residues. The ends lost 0 bases at V and 4 bases at J; junction bases unmatched: 3. Written as DNA, the CDR3 is TGCGCCAGCAGCTTGGTTCCTAGCGGGGGGTACAATGAGCAGTTCTTC. This codes for CASSLVPSGGYNEQFF.

The chain employs TRBV6-2 or TRBV6-3 and TRBJ2-3; a weak D match, TRBD2 (5 bases). Trimming left V 2 bases short and J 3 bases short, with 12 bases between. This CDR3 contains 15 residues. The germline V gene has CDR1 MNHEY and CDR2 SVGEGT. CDR3 loop: CASSYGIAKTDTQYF. CDR3 nucleotides: TGTGCCAGCAGTTACGGGATAGCGAAGACAGATACGCAGTATTTT.